The 4 T cell receptor beta chains listed next were all sequenced from one sample in a study of cytomegalovirus exposure and HLA in healthy donors. 13 Jbeta primers and 60 Vbeta primers were used for the PCR. Repertoires were generated with immunoSEQ multiplex PCR, while TCRdb's copy carries only in-frame clones and drops some. The sample holds tens of thousands of clones, around 78% seen once. Material for sequencing was PBMCs. The receptors shown here come from a man aged 30-40 years in good health and CMV-seronegative.

A few counts support this clone. The rearrangement uses TRBV5-6 and TRBJ2-7; a possible D gene is TRBD1 (6 bases). The CDR3 length is 17 residues. The V end was cut by 0 bases, the J end by 0 bases, with 16 bases between. The germline V gene has CDR1 SGHDT and CDR2 YYEEEE. The CDR3 sequence: CASSLGTAWGLSYEQYF. CDR3 in DNA: TGTGCCAGCAGCTTGGGGACAGCCTGGGGTCTCTCCTACGAGCAGTACTTC.

The rearrangement links TRBV27 to TRBJ2-7, with 7 nucleotides matching TRBD1. J gave up 6 bases and V 5 bases, and 4 bases lay outside the gene matches. Germline V gene data show CDR1 as MNHEY and CDR2 as SMNVEV (reference sequence). The CDR3 has 12 residues. The CDR3 coding sequence is TGTGCCAGCAGTCCACAGGGGTCCGAGCAGTACTTC. This translates into CASSPQGSEQYF.

V gene TRBV6-5 combines with J gene TRBJ2-1, with D possibly TRBD1 on 6 matching bases. The CDR3 length is 15 residues. Per the germline V gene, CDR1 is MNHEY and CDR2 is SVGAGI. Trimming left V 0 bases short and J 1 base short, with 7 bases between. CDR3 in amino acids: CASSYSGTSYNEQFF. The CDR3 DNA is TGTGCCAGCAGTTACTCCGGGACATCCTACAATGAGCAGTTCTTC.

The chain uses TRBV19 and TRBJ1-2, with 10 nucleotides matching TRBD1. The germline V gene has CDR1 LNHDA and CDR2 SQIVND (reference sequence). This CDR3 contains 16 residues. V lost 5 bases to trimming and J lost 6 bases; unmatched junction nucleotides: 12. CDR3 sequence: CASSQLRDRGDNGYTF. The CDR3 nucleotides are TGTGCCAGTAGTCAACTCCGGGACAGGGGCGATAATGGCTACACCTTC.